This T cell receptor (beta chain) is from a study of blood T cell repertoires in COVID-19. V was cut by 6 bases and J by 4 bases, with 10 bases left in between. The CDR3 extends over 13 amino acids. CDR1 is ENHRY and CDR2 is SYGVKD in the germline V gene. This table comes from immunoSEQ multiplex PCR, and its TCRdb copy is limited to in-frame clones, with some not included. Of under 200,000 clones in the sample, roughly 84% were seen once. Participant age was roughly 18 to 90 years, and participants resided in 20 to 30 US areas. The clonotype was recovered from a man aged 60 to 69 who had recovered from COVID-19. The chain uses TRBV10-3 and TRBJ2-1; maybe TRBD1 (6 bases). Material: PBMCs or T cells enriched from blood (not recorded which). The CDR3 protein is CAIRTGRYNEQFF. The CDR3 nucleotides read TGTGCCATCAGAACAGGGCGTTACAATGAGCAGTTCTTC.